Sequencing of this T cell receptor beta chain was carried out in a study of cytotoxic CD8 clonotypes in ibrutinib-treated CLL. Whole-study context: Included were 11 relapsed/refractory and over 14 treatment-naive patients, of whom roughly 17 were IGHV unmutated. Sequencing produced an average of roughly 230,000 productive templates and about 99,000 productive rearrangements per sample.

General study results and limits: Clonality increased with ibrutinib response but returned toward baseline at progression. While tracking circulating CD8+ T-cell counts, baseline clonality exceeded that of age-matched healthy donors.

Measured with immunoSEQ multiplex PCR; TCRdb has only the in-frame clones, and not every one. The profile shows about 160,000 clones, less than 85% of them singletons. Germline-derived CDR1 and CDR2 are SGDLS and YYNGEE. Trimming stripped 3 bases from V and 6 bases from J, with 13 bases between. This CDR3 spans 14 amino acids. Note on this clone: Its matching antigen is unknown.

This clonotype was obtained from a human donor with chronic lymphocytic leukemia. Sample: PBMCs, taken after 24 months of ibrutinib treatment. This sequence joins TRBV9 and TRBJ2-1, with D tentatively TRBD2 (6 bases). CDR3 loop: CASSARLGGNEQFF. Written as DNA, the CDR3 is TGTGCCAGCAGCGCCCGACTAGGAGGCAATGAGCAGTTCTTC.